This T cell receptor beta chain is from a study of blood T cell repertoires in COVID-19. The wider study: Samples representing acute and convalescent COVID-19 were sourced from the United States, Italy and Spain. Nucleic acid was either cDNA or gDNA, and it came from T cells, B-cell-depleted T cells, or PBMCs.

As handled by the study authors: By means of reference gene primer amplification, nucleated cell counts were estimated. Produced via immunoSEQ multiplex PCR; TCRdb's table is partial and in-frame only. Clone size and V and J calls were adopted from that table, with D and trimming inferred from the DNA. Here the sample spans fewer than 25,000 clones, 90% to 95% being singletons. This CDR3 is 14 amino acids long. V lost 2 bases, J lost 11 bases, and 19 bases lay in between. Germline values: CDR1 SGHNT, CDR2 YYREEE (reference sequence). The sequenced material came from peripheral blood. This chain joins TRBV5-4 and TRBJ1-1; perhaps TRBD1 as D (6 bases). The receptor comes from a human donor in a cohort sampled during active COVID-19. CDR3 nucleotides: TGTGCCAGCAGCTTTAGGGACACCGGGCAGGTGGCTTTCTTT. This codes for CASSFRDTGQVAFF.